What follows are 5 T cell receptor beta chains derived from one specimen sequenced in a study of graft-versus-host responses after intestinal transplantation (dated by TCRdb to about 2021). Library generation was performed with the immunoSEQ multiplex PCR assay. The source is immuneACCESS, and TCRdb retained only in-frame sequences with V and J called. Part of the clones is not carried over; for the studies checked, unresolved V genes explain less than half of this, and the remainder is unexplained. The sample contains 84,000 or so clones, 92% of them found a single time. The top ten clones comprise about 0.29% of the sample. Per the publication, the time point label means: cells obtained before transplantation from donor or recipient. Antigens of these TCRs are unknown. The source was unstimulated CD4+ T cells sorted from spleen or lymph node cells, collected before intestinal transplant. The receptors shown here come from a human donor who received an intestinal transplant.

The V and J genes are TRBV16 and TRBJ1-6; D gene unclear. The germline gives CDR1 KGHSY, CDR2 FQNENV. V gave up 3 bases and J gave up 0 bases, with 15 bases separating them. CDR3 length equals 18 residues. Here the CDR3 DNA reads TGTGCCAGCAGCCATACCGTCAGCTTAAGCTCCTATAATTCACCCCTCCACTTT. Amino acids: CASSHTVSLSSYNSPLHF. Full variable domain (outside the CDR3, taken from reference TRBV16 and TRBJ1-6): GEEVAQTPKHLVRGEGQKAKLYCAPIKGHSYVFWYQQVLKNEFKFLISFQNENVFDETGMPKERFSAKCLPNSPCSLEIQATKLEDSAVYFCASSHTVSLSSYNSPLHFGNGTRLTVT.

The rearrangement uses TRBV28 and TRBJ1-4, with D unclear. Trimming left V 3 bases short and J 0 bases short, with 5 bases between. CDR3 size: 14 residues. The germline gives CDR1 MDHEN, CDR2 SYDVKM. CDR3 DNA: TGTGCCAGCAGTTTGTTAGCAACTAATGAAAAACTGTTTTTT. Translated: CASSLLATNEKLFF.

V gene TRBV5-1 combines with J gene TRBJ2-5; 10 bases fit TRBD2. Trimming at V came to 0 bases and at J to 3 bases, leaving 2 bases not matched to a gene. The CDR3 is 15 residues long. Per the germline V gene, CDR1 is SGHRS and CDR2 is YFSETQ. The CDR3 DNA reads as TGCGCCAGCAGCTTGGCCGGACTAGCGGAAGAGACCCAGTACTTC. As protein: CASSLAGLAEETQYF. The whole variable domain, remainder taken from reference TRBV5-1 and TRBJ2-5, is KAGVTQTPRYLIKTRGQQVTLSCSPISGHRSVSWYQQTPGQGLQFLFEYFSETQRNKGNFPGRFSGRQFSNSRSEMNVSTLELGDSALYLCASSLAGLAEETQYFGPGTRLLVL.

The chain has TRBV27 and TRBJ2-2, with unresolved D. Germline V gene sequence: CDR1 MNHEY, CDR2 SMNVEV (reference sequence). There are 13 residues in the CDR3. V shed 4 bases and J shed 3 bases, with 6 bases lying between them. As DNA, the CDR3 is TGTGCCAGCAGTTCGGCTTACACCGGGGAGCTGTTTTTT. Translating gives CASSSAYTGELFF.

The chain has TRBV30 and TRBJ2-7; TRBD2 is a possible D gene (6 bases). The CDR3 spans 14 residues. V was clipped by 2 bases and J by 2 bases, with 13 bases between them. Germline CDR1 and CDR2: GTSNPN and SVGIG (reference sequence). CDR3 sequence (DNA): TGTGCCTGGAGTAGAGGGAGGACAACCTACGAGCAGTACTTC. This translates into CAWSRGRTTYEQYF.